This T cell receptor (beta chain) was profiled in a study of blood T cell repertoires in COVID-19. Study-level background: T cells, B-cell-depleted T cells, or PBMCs supplied cDNA or gDNA.

Authors' analysis steps: By means of reference gene primer amplification, nucleated cell counts were estimated. TCRdb's copy holds only in-frame clones and misses some; the assay was immunoSEQ multiplex PCR. V and J calls and clone size are as listed in that table; D and trimming were resolved from the DNA. Counted here are under 300,000 clones, 86% occurring once; the ten biggest clones make up 2% to 2.5%. Trimming cost V 5 bases and J 3 bases; bases outside gene matches: 7. CDR3 length: 15 amino acids. Germline V gives CDR1 KGHDR, CDR2 SFDVKD. The sequence was obtained from a young man who had recovered from COVID-19. The J gene is TRBJ1-2, the V gene TRBV24-1; 8 positions match TRBD1. The material sequenced was peripheral blood. The CDR3: CATSAEDRGHYGYTF. In DNA form, the CDR3 reads TGTGCCACCAGTGCTGAAGACAGGGGTCACTATGGCTACACCTTC.